Below are 23 T cell receptor beta chains sequenced from a single sample in a study of blood T cell repertoires in COVID-19. Profiling relied on immunoSEQ multiplex PCR, and the TCRdb table lists in-frame clones only, not all of them. The table lists 250,000 or so clones, 70% to 90% of them singletons. The sample taken for sequencing was peripheral blood. The receptors originated from a woman in her 70s with active or convalescent COVID-19.

The V and J genes are TRBV12-3 or TRBV12-4 and TRBJ1-1; a possible D gene is TRBD1 (5 bases). V lost 5 bases to trimming and J lost 10 bases, with 17 bases between them. The CDR3 is made up of 13 amino acids. CDR3 bases: TGTGCCAGCAGTGGATACGGAGGGGACGGAGCTTTCTTT. This gives the protein CASSGYGGDGAFF.

This chain uses TRBV19 with TRBJ2-5; 8 bases agree with TRBD1. CDR1 LNHDA and CDR2 SQIVND come from the germline V gene (reference sequence). The CDR3 spans 14 residues. V trimming: 3 bases; J trimming: 2 bases; junction bases outside the gene matches: 2. The CDR3 here is CASSIHRGQETQYF. CDR3 nucleotide sequence: TGTGCCAGTAGTATCCACAGGGGGCAAGAGACCCAGTACTTC.

The chain employs TRBV18 and TRBJ2-7, with 14 bases identical to TRBD2. CDR1 KGHSH and CDR2 LQKENI come from the germline V gene. Trimming took 3 bases from V and 1 from J; bases not matched to a gene: 8. This CDR3 has 18 residues. CDR3 coding DNA: TGTGCCAGCTCACCCTTGACTAGCGGGGGGGCCAAGTCCTACGAGCAGTACTTC. This encodes CASSPLTSGGAKSYEQYF.

V and J are TRBV5-6 and TRBJ2-2; TRBD1 is a possible D gene (6 bases). There are 14 residues in the CDR3. Per germline, CDR1 SGHDT and CDR2 YYEEEE. Trimming cost V 2 bases and J 6 bases, with 11 bases left between them. This chain's CDR3 is CASSFNRASGELFF. CDR3 nucleotides: TGTGCCAGCAGCTTTAACAGGGCGTCCGGGGAGCTGTTTTTT.

The chain carries TRBV19 and TRBJ1-1; possibly TRBD1 for D (6 bases). V lost 4 bases and J 5 bases, leaving 14 bases between the germline ends. Germline V lookup: CDR1 LNHDA, CDR2 SQIVND (reference sequence). The CDR3 runs 14 residues. Here the CDR3 DNA reads TGTGCCAGTAGTACCCCGGGACAAGGAACTGAAGCTTTCTTT. Its protein product is CASSTPGQGTEAFF. Based on the CDR3 plus reference TRBV19 and TRBJ1-1, the full variable domain is DGGITQSPKYLFRKEGQNVTLSCEQNLNHDAMYWYRQDPGQGLRLIYYSQIVNDFQKGDIAEGYSVSREKKESFPLTVTSAQKNPTAFYLCASSTPGQGTEAFFGQGTRLTVV.

This chain connects TRBV29-1 to TRBJ1-2; 10 bases map to TRBD1. This CDR3 is 13 amino acids long. CDR1 is SQVTM and CDR2 is ANQGSEA in the germline V gene. After removal of 4 bases from V and 4 bases from J, the junction contained 3 bases not matched to a gene. CDR3 residues: CSVGTGGTYGYTF. CDR3 DNA: TGCAGCGTTGGGACAGGGGGAACCTATGGCTACACCTTC.

The rearrangement links TRBV6-5 to TRBJ2-7; D might be TRBD2 (6 bases). This CDR3 is built from 13 residues. V dropped 6 bases and J dropped 12 bases, with 21 bases sitting between them. The germline CDR1 and CDR2 sequences are MNHEY and SVGAGI. DNA of the CDR3: TGTGCCAGCAGGGCGGGACTCCAGTTGACGCCGTACTTC. Translating it yields CASRAGLQLTPYF.

J is TRBJ1-6 and V is TRBV28; 9 bases match TRBD1. The trim removed 3 bases at V and 9 bases at J, leaving 12 bases unmatched. Germline V gene data show CDR1 as MDHEN and CDR2 as SYDVKM. The CDR3 runs 17 residues. CDR3 sequence reads: CASSFYPVGTGISPLHF. DNA of the CDR3: TGTGCCAGCAGTTTTTACCCTGTAGGGACAGGGATTTCACCCCTCCACTTT.

This clone turned up a few times. The chain has TRBV6-5 and TRBJ1-3, with D tentatively TRBD1 (6 bases). Deletions cut 8 bases from V and 0 bases from J, with 14 bases between. The CDR3 is 15 amino acids. Germline CDR1 and CDR2: MNHEY and SVGAGI. The CDR3 DNA reads TGTGCCAGCTTACCCCGGGACAACTCTGGAAACACCATATATTTT. It translates to CASLPRDNSGNTIYF.

This chain uses TRBV3-1 (or the pseudogene TRBV3-2) with TRBJ1-4, with D perhaps TRBD1 (5 bases). This CDR3 has 15 residues. V was trimmed by 4 bases and J by 8 bases, leaving 17 bases between them. In germline, CDR1 is LGHDT, CDR2 YNNKEL (reference sequence). The CDR3 nucleotides are TGTGCCAGCAGCCCAACCGGGGGTAAAGGAGAAAAACTGTTTTTT. Translated: CASSPTGGKGEKLFF.

The V and J genes are TRBV11-1 and TRBJ1-2, with TRBD1 matching over 7 bases. The CDR3 is 13 amino acids. The V gene end was trimmed by 4 bases and the J gene end by 8 bases; junction bases not matched to a gene: 7. Germline V lookup: CDR1 SGHAT, CDR2 FQDESV (reference sequence). CDR3 protein: CASSSQTGDGYTF. The CDR3 region has the DNA TGTGCCAGCAGCTCACAAACAGGGGACGGCTACACCTTC.

The table lists this clone with a few counts. V is TRBV18 and J is TRBJ1-4; no clear D. The CDR3 totals 14 residues. Germline V CDR1 and CDR2: KGHSH, LQKENI. The V end was cut by 5 bases, the J end by 7 bases, with 14 bases between. This CDR3 reads CASSKLSGSEKLFF. DNA of the CDR3: TGTGCCAGCTCAAAACTATCGGGGAGTGAAAAACTGTTTTTT. Combining the CDR3 with reference TRBV18 and TRBJ1-4 gives the whole variable domain NAGVMQNPRHLVRRRGQEARLRCSPMKGHSHVYWYRQLPEEGLKFMVYLQKENIIDESGMPKERFSAEFPKEGPSILRIQQVVRGDSAAYFCASSKLSGSEKLFFGSGTQLSVL.

The rearrangement uses TRBV7-9 and TRBJ1-1; a possible D gene is TRBD1 (6 bases). Per germline, CDR1 SEHNR and CDR2 FQNEAQ (reference sequence). There are 14 residues in the CDR3. Trimming stripped 1 base from V and 6 bases from J, with 12 bases between. The CDR3 protein is CASSLVGGGSEAFF. The DNA for the CDR3 is TGTGCCAGCAGCTTAGTGGGAGGGGGATCTGAAGCTTTCTTT.

This rearrangement joins TRBV29-1 to TRBJ1-2; D is unresolved. Trimming shortened V by 3 bases and J by 7 bases, and 9 bases separated the two germline ends. The germline CDR1 and CDR2 sequences are SQVTM and ANQGSEA. The length of the CDR3 is 11 residues. CDR3 protein: CSVEEDLGYTF. The CDR3 DNA is TGCAGCGTTGAGGAGGACCTTGGCTACACCTTC.

This chain links TRBV6-6 with TRBJ1-1; 7 positions match TRBD1. Unmatched junction bases numbered 6, after V lost 4 bases and J lost 10 bases. The CDR3 consists of 12 residues. Germline V gives CDR1 MNHNY, CDR2 SVGAGI (reference sequence). The chain's CDR3 is CASSFDRVGAFF. Here the CDR3 DNA reads TGTGCCAGCAGTTTCGACAGGGTTGGAGCTTTCTTT.

The chain recombines TRBV6-5 with TRBJ2-7; tentative D call: TRBD1 (5 bases). CDR1 is MNHEY and CDR2 is SVGAGI in the germline V gene. Trimming left V 0 bases short and J 5 bases short, with 17 bases between. The CDR3 runs 16 residues. CDR3 coding DNA: TGTGCCAGCAGTTACTCGATATCTCTCAGGGTCCACGAGCAGTACTTC. Residues: CASSYSISLRVHEQYF.

V is TRBV29-1 and J is TRBJ2-6; no clear D gene. The CDR3 has 12 residues. V was shortened by 5 bases and J by 2 bases, with 4 bases between the two germline ends. Looked up from germline, CDR1 is SQVTM and CDR2 is ANQGSEA. The CDR3, as DNA: TGCAGCGTTCAGGCTGGGGCCAACGTCCTGACTTTC. This sequence encodes CSVQAGANVLTF.

This rearrangement joins TRBV27 to TRBJ1-2, with unresolved D. Germline CDR1 is MNHEY and CDR2 is SMNVEV (reference sequence). This CDR3 is 13 amino acids long. With 3 bases removed from V and 1 base from J, the gap between germline ends came to 6 bases. CDR3 nucleotide sequence: TGTGCCAGCAGTTTGTCCTTTAACTATGGCTACACCTTC. It specifies CASSLSFNYGYTF.

This clone was seen a few times. V is TRBV2 and J is TRBJ2-7; D gene unclear. The V end was cut by 8 bases, the J end by 4 bases, with 18 bases between. The CDR3 is 14 residues long. Looked up from germline, CDR1 is SNHLY and CDR2 is FYNNEI. The DNA for the CDR3 is TGTGCCAGCGCTCAAGTCCTCTCACGGTACGAGCAGTACTTC. Its protein is CASAQVLSRYEQYF.

The chain is built from TRBV19 and TRBJ1-2; 8 bases align to TRBD1. V gave up 3 bases and J gave up 9 bases; unmatched junction bases: 18. Germline values: CDR1 LNHDA, CDR2 SQIVND (reference sequence). This CDR3 contains 17 residues. Here the CDR3 DNA reads TGTGCCAGTAGTATGGCAGGACGGATGGGCAGGGGGCTGCGCTACACCTTC. It yields the protein CASSMAGRMGRGLRYTF.

This CDR3 reads CASVDRGFGNQPQHF. CDR3 DNA: TGTGCCAGTGTGGACAGGGGTTTTGGCAATCAGCCCCAGCATTTT. V usage is TRBV19 and J usage is TRBJ1-5; 9 bases fit TRBD1. Unmatched junction bases numbered 7, after V lost 8 bases and J lost 2 bases. The CDR3 contains 15 residues. The germline CDR1 and CDR2 sequences are LNHDA and SQIVND (reference sequence).

The chain's CDR3 is CASSRRRGSTDTQYF. The CDR3 DNA reads TGTGCCAGCAGTCGGAGGCGGGGAAGCACAGATACGCAGTATTTT. V usage is TRBV6-2 or TRBV6-3 and J usage is TRBJ2-3; D is possibly TRBD2 (6 bases). The V gene lost 5 bases and the J gene lost 0 bases, with 12 bases spanning the gap. The CDR3 consists of 15 residues. Germline-derived CDR1 and CDR2 are MNHEY and SVGEGT.

This chain joins TRBV12-3 or TRBV12-4 and TRBJ1-4; D is uncertain. This CDR3 comprises 13 residues. V gave up 5 bases and J gave up 0 bases, with 4 bases separating them. The CDR3 DNA follows: TGTGCCAGCAGTCCTGCAACTAATGAAAAACTGTTTTTT. Amino acid sequence: CASSPATNEKLFF.